The subject of this entry is one T cell receptor (beta chain). Its antigen is currently unknown. CDR1 is SGHTA, CDR2 FQGNSA, per germline. Trimming removed 5 bases from V and 1 base from J, with 18 bases in between. This CDR3 spans 17 amino acids. TCRdb's table, derived via immunoSEQ multiplex PCR, lists solely in-frame clones and lacks some. In the table there are 45,000 to 50,000 clones, roughly 90% of which are singletons. This entry belongs to a study of T cell responses to AZD1222 COVID-19 vaccine. Study-wide findings and caveats: The sample set comprised mostly white British donors with more females, and clonal diversity was possibly underestimated. Spike-specific TCR breadth and depth both grew after two AZD1222 doses. Only after the peak T cell response were repertoires sampled.

The specimen comprised peripheral blood, sampled 28 days after the second AZD1222 dose. The V call is TRBV7-2, the J call TRBJ2-4; a possible D gene is TRBD2 (6 bases). The sequence came from an adult who received the AZD1222 COVID-19 vaccine. DNA for the CDR3: TGTGCCAGCAGCCCCTTCCCCCGGGCGGGGGCCAAAAACATTCAGTACTTC. Its protein product is CASSPFPRAGAKNIQYF.